Below are 9 T cell receptor beta chains sequenced from a single sample in a study of T-cell reconstitution after alpha-beta-depleted transplantation in children (dated by TCRdb to the mid-2010s). The intended sense of this specimen's treatment or condition label: allogeneic hematopoietic cell transplantation with graft depleted of TCRalphabeta T cells and CD19 B cells. Receptor amplification or capture employed PCR. Sequenced using an Illumina HiSeq 2500. Molecular barcoding was employed in the preparation of TCR libraries, with unique molecular identifiers being used to normalize TCRbeta repertoire quantification. Through fastp at Q25 and MiXCR, TCRdb rebuilt clones from the public reads, retaining in-frame beta chains. Under each unique CDR3 protein, matching rows form one entry showing the most common genes and DNA. This sample lists 780,000 or so distinct CDR3 sequences; around 15% were detected once. Just under 5% of the sample is held by the ten biggest clonotypes.

This material consisted of PBMCs, mostly from graft donor cells, taken 360 days after TCRalphabeta/CD19-depleted stem cell transplant. All receptors come from a male patient between 5 and 17 years old who had a stem cell transplant for acute lymphoblastic leukemia, so the T cells may come from the graft donor.

This clonotype was recorded a few times. The chain is built from TRBV7-3 and TRBJ2-1, with 14 positions matching TRBD2. Trimming removed 3 bases from V and 10 bases from J; junction bases left unmatched: 11. Germline loops: CDR1 SGHTA, CDR2 FQGTGA. The CDR3 extends over 17 amino acids. The chain's CDR3 is CASSLGTSGSPWEEQFF. CDR3 coding DNA: TGTGCCAGCAGCTTGGGGACTAGCGGGAGCCCATGGGAAGAGCAGTTCTTC.

This clonotype was observed at least ten times. The chain links TRBV5-1 to TRBJ2-1, with D unclear. The CDR3 sequence is 15 residues long. Trimming cost V 0 bases and J 0 bases, with 7 bases left between them. Per the germline V gene, CDR1 is SGHRS and CDR2 is YFSETQ. The CDR3 reads CASSLEPDSYNEQFF. CDR3 sequence (DNA): TGCGCCAGCAGCTTGGAGCCAGACTCCTACAATGAGCAGTTCTTC.

This clonotype came up a few times. The chain has TRBV5-1 and TRBJ2-7; 7 positions match TRBD1. The germline CDR1 and CDR2 sequences are SGHRS and YFSETQ. The V and J ends lost 4 bases and 0 bases, in that order; junction bases with no gene match: 7. The CDR3 covers 15 residues. CDR3 sequence: CASSPRTGFSYEQYF. CDR3 DNA sequence: TGCGCCAGCAGCCCCCGGACAGGATTCTCCTACGAGCAGTACTTC.

The J gene is TRBJ2-7, the V gene TRBV7-9; 7 nucleotides match TRBD2. This CDR3 has 13 amino acids. Germline V CDR1 and CDR2: SEHNR, FQNEAQ (reference sequence). V shed 10 bases and J 0 bases; nucleotides not matched to a gene: 6. The CDR3 protein is CATQGGNSYEQYF. The CDR3 DNA sequence: TGTGCCACCCAGGGAGGGAACTCCTACGAGCAGTACTTC.

There are many counts of this clonotype. V usage is TRBV29-1 and J usage is TRBJ2-1; D is unclear. V lost 6 bases and J 6 bases, leaving 9 bases between the germline ends. The germline V gene encodes CDR1 SQVTM and CDR2 ANQGSEA. This CDR3 comprises 11 residues. CDR3 DNA sequence: TGCAGCGTGTCCCTCCTCAATGAGCAGTTCTTC. It encodes CSVSLLNEQFF.

This clonotype was picked up many times. The chain uses TRBV12-3 or TRBV12-4 and TRBJ2-3; possible D gene TRBD2, 7 bases. V was pared by 3 bases and J by 3 bases, with 10 bases between. There are 14 residues in the CDR3. The DNA of the CDR3 is TGTGCCAGCAGTTTTAAGGGGGGGACAGATACGCAGTATTTT. It translates to CASSFKGGTDTQYF.

This clonotype has a handful of counts. The chain joins TRBV7-2 to TRBJ1-2; D ambiguous. V lost 1 base, J lost 4 bases, and 10 bases lay in between. The length of the CDR3 is 14 residues. Germline values: CDR1 SGHTA, CDR2 FQGNSA. CDR3 in amino acids: CASSLVNKPYGYTF. Written as DNA, the CDR3 is TGTGCCAGCAGCTTAGTCAACAAGCCCTATGGCTACACCTTC.

The chain employs TRBV7-2 and TRBJ2-3; D not resolved. From germline, CDR1 is SGHTA and CDR2 FQGNSA. The CDR3 is 12 residues long. V lost 10 bases to trimming and J lost 1 base, with 9 bases between them. The CDR3 sequence: CATLYGTDTQYF. CDR3 bases: TGTGCCACCCTTTACGGCACAGATACGCAGTATTTT.

The chain recombines TRBV18 with TRBJ2-1; tentatively, D is TRBD2 (5 bases). Trimming took off 1 base at V and 5 bases at J, with 15 bases between the two ends. The CDR3 is 16 residues long. Per the germline V gene, CDR1 is KGHSH and CDR2 is LQKENI. CDR3 bases: TGTGCCAGCTCACCACTTATCAAGGAGGTCGACAATGAGCAGTTCTTC. Translating gives CASSPLIKEVDNEQFF.